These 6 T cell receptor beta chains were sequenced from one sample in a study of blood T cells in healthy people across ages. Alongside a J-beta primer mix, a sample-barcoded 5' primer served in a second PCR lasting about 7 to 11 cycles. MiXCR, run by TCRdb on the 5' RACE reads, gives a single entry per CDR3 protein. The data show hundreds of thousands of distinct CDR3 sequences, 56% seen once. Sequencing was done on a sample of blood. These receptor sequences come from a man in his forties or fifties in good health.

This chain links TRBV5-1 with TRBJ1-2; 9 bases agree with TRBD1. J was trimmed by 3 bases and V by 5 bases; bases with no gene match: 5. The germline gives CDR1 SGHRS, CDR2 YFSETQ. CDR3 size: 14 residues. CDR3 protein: CASRQGAVDYGYTF. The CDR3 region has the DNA TGCGCCAGCAGACAGGGGGCCGTGGACTATGGCTACACCTTC.

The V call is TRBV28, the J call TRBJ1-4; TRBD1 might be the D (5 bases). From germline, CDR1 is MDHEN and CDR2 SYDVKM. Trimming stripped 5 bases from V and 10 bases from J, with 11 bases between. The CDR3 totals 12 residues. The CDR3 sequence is CASSPRGLKLFF. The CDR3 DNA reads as TGTGCCAGCAGTCCCCGGGGCCTAAAACTGTTTTTT.

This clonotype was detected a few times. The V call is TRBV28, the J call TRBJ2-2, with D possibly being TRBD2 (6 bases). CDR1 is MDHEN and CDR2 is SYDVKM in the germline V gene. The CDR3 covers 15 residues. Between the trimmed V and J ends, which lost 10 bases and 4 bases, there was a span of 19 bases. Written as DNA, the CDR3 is TGTGCCACTCAGTCGGGGGTGTTGAGCACCGGGGAGCTGTTTTTT. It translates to CATQSGVLSTGELFF.

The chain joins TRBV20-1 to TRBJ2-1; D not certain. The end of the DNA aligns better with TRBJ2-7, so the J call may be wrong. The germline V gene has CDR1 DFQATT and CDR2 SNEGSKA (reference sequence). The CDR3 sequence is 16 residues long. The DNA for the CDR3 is TGCAGTGCGCGTACAATCGTGGCAGCCCTCCCTAACGAGCAGTACTTC. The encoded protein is CSARTIVAALPNEQYF.

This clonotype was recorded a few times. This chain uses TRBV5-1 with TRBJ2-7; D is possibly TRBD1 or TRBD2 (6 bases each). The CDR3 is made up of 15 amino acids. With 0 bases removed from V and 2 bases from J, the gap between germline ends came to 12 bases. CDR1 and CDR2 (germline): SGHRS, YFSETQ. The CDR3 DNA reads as TGCGCCAGCAGCTTGGGCCTCGGGGGCACCTACGAGCAGTACTTC. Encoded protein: CASSLGLGGTYEQYF.

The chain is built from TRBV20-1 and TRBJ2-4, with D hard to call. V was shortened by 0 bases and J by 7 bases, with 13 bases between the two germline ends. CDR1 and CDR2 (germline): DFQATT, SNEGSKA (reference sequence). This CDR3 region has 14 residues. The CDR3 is CSARDHGAWNIQYF. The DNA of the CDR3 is TGCAGTGCTAGAGATCATGGAGCATGGAACATTCAGTACTTC.